This T cell receptor beta chain was documented in a study of beta chain features in type 1 diabetes. This clone has more than one count but fewer than ten. Its antigen is still unknown. The entirety of the isolated RNA underwent reverse transcription, so expressed TCRB transcripts were sequenced. Sequencing was performed with immunoSEQ multiplex PCR; in TCRdb, only in-frame clones are kept and a portion is missing. The sample consists of a few hundred thousand clones, over 8.5% of them appearing once. Findings and limits, study-wide: Significant though moderate, a shortening of TCRB CDR3s appeared in all four CD4+ subsets of Type 1 diabetes patients. The study notes PCR might favor shorter templates equally in patients and controls.

V lost 3 bases to trimming and J lost 4 bases, with 4 bases between them. Germline CDR1 is MDHEN and CDR2 is SYDVKM. This CDR3 has 11 residues. Sorting of CD4+ naive, central memory, regulatory and stem cell-like memory cells was performed via CD45RO/CCR7/CD25/CD127/CD95/CD27. Sequences were obtained from central memory CD4+ T cells from blood. The chain carries TRBV28 and TRBJ2-7; D ambiguous. This TCR came from a man aged 25-45 years with type 1 diabetes. CDR3 sequence (DNA): TGTGCCAGCAGTTTTCAGTACGAGCAGTACTTC. Amino acids: CASSFQYEQYF. The full variable domain, with the rest looked up from reference TRBV28 and TRBJ2-7, is DVKVTQSSRYLVKRTGEKVFLECVQDMDHENMFWYRQDPGLGLRLIYFSYDVKMKEKGDIPEGYSVSREKKERFSLILESASTNQTSMYLCASSFQYEQYFGPGTRLTVT.